Detailed here is one T cell receptor (beta chain). Its recognized antigen is unknown. One base away there is no much larger clone; base qualities are not given. This specimen comes from a study of blood T cell repertoires in COVID-19 (dated by TCRdb to between 2020 and 2021). For context, the study as a whole: Samples covering the acute and convalescent phases of COVID-19 were provided by collaborators in the United States, Italy and Spain. The material from the prospective study consisted of cDNA or gDNA derived from T cells, B-cell-depleted T cells, or PBMCs. Deeply sampled blood TCRbeta repertoires from subjects exposed to, actively infected with, or recovered from COVID-19 were included in the dataset. The repertoires were made available in a free public database intended to serve as a resource for research on the immune response to SARS-CoV-2. Samples were obtained from the ongoing ImmuneRACE study (first 160 participants) and from approximately 1,200 subjects provided by 6 global collaborators. Sample metadata almost always included a de-identified subject ID, COVID-19 status, age in years and sex. Where available, HLA class I and class II types were taken from metadata supplied by the sample provider and were not determined by assay-based typing.

The immunoSEQ Assay, a bias-controlled multiplex PCR, was used to amplify TCRbeta CDR3 regions from genomic DNA. Per the original workflow: Within the assay, amplification of reference gene primers was used to estimate how many nucleated cells each sample contained. Sequence reads were collapsed and filtered to measure the absolute abundance of every unique TCRbeta CDR3 rearrangement. For each sample, productive Simpson clonality was calculated as the square root of Simpson's diversity index across productive rearrangements. This immuneACCESS table, as held by TCRdb, lists in-frame sequences with V and J called but not all clones. Of the missing ones, under half trace to an unresolved V gene in checked studies; the others have no known cause. V, J and clone size reflect that table, while D and trimming were determined from the DNA. A total of 75,000 to 90,000 clones appear in this sample, 80% of them only once. The top ten constitute under 5% of the sample.

The paper as a whole reports these results and caveats: How much clinical and demographic metadata was included differed by source and by participant, and the metadata was provided uncurated.

Whole blood was collected in K2EDTA tubes by collaborating institutions according to the institutions' own protocols. For TCRbeta analysis, collaborator samples were shipped as frozen whole blood, as isolated PBMCs, or as DNA extracted from either sample type. V loses 7 bases, J loses 0 bases, and the germline ends lie 17 bases apart. From the cysteine through the phenylalanine, the CDR3 covers 16 amino acids. Only CDR3 DNA remains: 48 bases, in frame from the first base. The germline V gene (reference sequence) supplies CDR1 LNHDA and CDR2 SQIVND. Here the chain combines TRBV19 and TRBJ2-3; a tentative D call is TRBD2 (5 bases match). This TCR was recovered from a woman aged 65 to 85 with acute or convalescent COVID-19. Sequenced sample: peripheral blood. Here is the DNA: TGTGCCAGTAAAGGAGCGGAGTTTGGGAGCACAGATACGCAGTATTTT. It translates as CASKGAEFGSTDTQYF.